This TCR beta chain was sequenced during a study of CD8+CD57+ T cells in acquired aplastic anemia (dated by TCRdb to the late 2010s). The study in broad terms: Extracted DNA from sorted CD4+ and CD8+ cells averaged around 3.3 ug, ranging from roughly 0.17 to 30 ug. A CD8+CD57+ expansion meant a frequency higher than the mean frequency seen in healthy subjects. General findings and caveats noted by the study authors: Around 27 CD8+ CDR3 sequences were shared between patients and controls but appeared highly expressed in patients and within their immunodominant clones. No significant difference in CD8+ Simpson's diversity was found between patients and healthy controls (P=0.060).

Flow cytometry had shown CD8+CD57+ cell expansion in the patients selected for sequencing. Severe acquired aplastic anemia was diagnosed in all patients according to International Study of Aplastic Anemia and Agranulocytosis and Camitta criteria. Patients had received no therapy at the time of blood sampling. TCR repertoires of sorted CD4+ and CD8+ blood T cells from severe aplastic anemia patients and healthy subjects were deep-sequenced in the study. In the USA, patient enrollment took place under clinicaltrials.gov protocols 00001620, 01623167, 00001397, 00071045, 00081523 and 00961064. Ficoll-Paque density gradient centrifugation was used to isolate peripheral blood mononuclear cells. Before DNA extraction, CD4+ and CD8+ T cells were sorted with FACS or magnetic beads. Compared with germline, V lacks 0 bases and J lacks 8 bases; bases without a gene match: 10. The CDR3 measures 15 amino acids from cysteine to phenylalanine. Only the CDR3 region is kept as DNA, spanning 45 bases read in frame from base 1. CDR1 DFQATT and CDR2 SNEGSKA were looked up in the germline V gene (reference sequence).

Profiling of TCR beta VDJ combinations and CDR3 sequences used genomic DNA as the template. An Illumina HiSeq 2000 was used for TCR repertoire sequencing. As for the authors' bioinformatics: Repertoires were assessed using TRBV/TRBJ rearrangement plots, CDR3 size and DJ length profiles, and Simpson's diversity index. The most abundant DNA sequence in the deep sequencing data was defined as the immunodominant clone. CDR3 amino acid sequences were screened for sharing across subjects and were compared with published repertoires and the VDJdb database. TCRdb reprocessing: public reads trimmed at Q25 with fastp, clones called with MiXCR, in-frame beta chains kept. Rows are unified per CDR3 protein, each entry keeping the most common DNA and genes. In this record, the V and J calls reflect TCRdb's handling and not the investigators' own analysis. The sample profile shows about 200,000 distinct CDR3 sequences; around three fifths of them were found once. Of the sample, around 50% falls within the top ten clones.

Concerning this clonotype: Its antigen remains unidentified. No much larger clone is present one base from it, and per-base qualities are unavailable.

The rearrangement joined TRBV20-1 to TRBJ1-5, and 7 junction bases match TRBD1. The material sequenced was sorted CD4+, CD8+, or CD8+CD57+ T cells (not recorded which) from PBMCs. The sequence was obtained from a human donor with aplastic anemia. At the DNA level, the sequence is TGCAGTGCTAGAGATCAGGGCAGGGGGAGCAAGCCCCAGCATTTT. It specifies CSARDQGRGSKPQHF.